The 9 T cell receptor beta chains below all came from one sample that was sequenced in a study of T cells in Graves' hyperthyroidism and ophthalmopathy. Amplified TCR beta CDR3 regions came from RNA transcripts. During a first-round RT-PCR of the TCR CDR3, the HTBI primer set was used. Using its own MiXCR run on the multiplex PCR reads, TCRdb lists one record per CDR3 protein. The sample includes hundreds of thousands of distinct CDR3 sequences, roughly 18% of them seen just once. The sequenced material came from blood. Every receptor here comes from a woman aged 18-29 years with Graves' ophthalmopathy.

This clonotype has more than one count but fewer than ten. V and J are TRBV10-2 and TRBJ1-2; TRBD1 might be the D (5 bases). The CDR3 runs 12 residues. Looked up from germline, CDR1 is WSHSY and CDR2 is SAAADI. V was trimmed by 6 bases and J by 7 bases, leaving 12 bases between them. This chain's CDR3 is CASSQDRFGYTF. In DNA form, the CDR3 reads TGCGCCAGCAGCCAAGACAGATTTGGCTACACCTTC.

This clonotype occurred a few times. V usage is TRBV9 and J usage is TRBJ2-1; D perhaps matches TRBD2 (7 bases). This CDR3 comprises 17 residues. V was trimmed by 0 bases and J by 2 bases, leaving 15 bases between them. From germline, CDR1 is SGDLS and CDR2 YYNGEE. The CDR3 DNA sequence: TGTGCCAGCAGCGTAGGTGGAGGGGGGGTACCCTACAATGAGCAGTTCTTC. This encodes CASSVGGGGVPYNEQFF.

The CDR3 nucleotides are TGCGCCAGCAGCGCAGGGGACAGGGATAGCACAGATACGCAGTATTTT. Its protein product is CASSAGDRDSTDTQYF. The chain recombines TRBV5-1 with TRBJ2-3, with TRBD1 matching 9 bases. Germline lookup yields CDR1 SGHRS and CDR2 YFSETQ. Trimming cost V 4 bases and J 0 bases; bases outside gene matches: 6. This CDR3 region has 16 residues.

This clonotype was picked up a small number of times. The V call is TRBV7-2, the J call TRBJ1-3; perhaps TRBD1 as D (5 bases). The germline CDR1 and CDR2 sequences are SGHTA and FQGNSA. Trimming shortened V by 3 bases and J by 0 bases, and 21 bases separated the two germline ends. The CDR3 loop spans 19 amino acids. The DNA for the CDR3 is TGTGCCAGCAGCTTGAGTCCTCAGGGTTGGGGTAGCTCTGGAAACACCATATATTTT. Amino acid sequence: CASSLSPQGWGSSGNTIYF. Full variable domain (outside the CDR3, taken from reference TRBV7-2 and TRBJ1-3): GAGVSQSPSNKVTEKGKDVELRCDPISGHTALYWYRQSLGQGLEFLIYFQGNSAPDKSGLPSDRFSAERTGGSVSTLTIQRTQQEDSAVYLCASSLSPQGWGSSGNTIYFGEGSWLTVV.

This clonotype was seen ten or more times. J is TRBJ2-7 and V is TRBV12-3 or TRBV12-4; 10 bases are a match to TRBD2. With 3 bases clipped from V and 2 bases from J, the junction kept 10 bases outside the gene matches. The CDR3 is made up of 17 amino acids. The CDR3 region is CASSFPRGTSDPYEQYF. The CDR3 nucleotides read TGTGCCAGCAGTTTCCCCAGAGGGACTAGCGACCCCTACGAGCAGTACTTC.

The chain combines TRBV7-9 with TRBJ2-1, with 12 nucleotides matching TRBD2. CDR1 and CDR2 (germline): SEHNR, FQNEAQ (reference sequence). V was pared by 4 bases and J by 9 bases, with 7 bases of the junction left unmatched. The length of the CDR3 is 15 residues. This CDR3 is CASSSPTSGGVEQFF. DNA of the CDR3: TGTGCCAGCAGCTCGCCGACTAGCGGGGGCGTTGAGCAGTTCTTC. The whole variable domain, filled in from reference TRBV7-9 and TRBJ2-1, reads DTGVSQNPRHKITKRGQNVTFRCDPISEHNRLYWYRQTLGQGPEFLTYFQNEAQLEKSRLLSDRFSAERPKGSFSTLEIQRTEQGDSAMYLCASSSPTSGGVEQFFGPGTRLTVL.

This chain joins TRBV19 and TRBJ2-7, with a weak D call TRBD2 (6 bases). CDR3 length: 16 amino acids. The V end was cut by 6 bases, the J end by 2 bases, with 20 bases between. The germline V gene encodes CDR1 LNHDA and CDR2 SQIVND (reference sequence). The CDR3: CASSKEELTGAYEQYF. The CDR3 nucleotides are TGTGCCAGTAGCAAAGAAGAACTGACGGGAGCCTACGAGCAGTACTTC.

In DNA, the CDR3 is TGCGCCAGCAGAACTTCTAGGGCCGGGGAGCTGTTTTTT. Translation gives CASRTSRAGELFF. This chain links TRBV10-2 with TRBJ2-2, with D hard to call. Germline V gene lookup returns CDR1 WSHSY and CDR2 SAAADI. The CDR3 sequence is 13 residues long. V lost 6 bases to trimming and J lost 6 bases, with 11 bases between them.

At least ten counts were recorded for this clonotype. The V call is TRBV7-3, the J call TRBJ1-1; TRBD1 matches 8 bases. The junction had 9 bases not matched to a gene; V was cut back by 5 bases and J by 10 bases. In germline, CDR1 is SGHTA, CDR2 FQGTGA. CDR3 length equals 13 residues. CDR3 residues: CASSPGQGLRAFF. In nucleotides, the CDR3 is TGTGCCAGCAGCCCCGGACAGGGTTTGCGAGCTTTCTTT.